This T cell receptor (beta chain) was identified during a study of neurological immune-mediated disorders. Unsorted libraries were prepared from 2 million PBMCs that had been stored at -80 C. MiXCR was run by TCRdb on the 5' RACE reads, yielding one entry per CDR3 protein. This sample carries tens of thousands of distinct CDR3 sequences, roughly 14% of them seen once, and the ten largest clones take roughly 7.3%. This clonotype occurred many times. The CDR3 spans 15 residues. Between the trimmed V and J ends, which lost 6 bases and 2 bases, there was a span of 14 bases. Germline-derived CDR1 and CDR2 are MNHEY and SVGAGI.

Specimen: PBMCs. The receptor was derived from a woman aged 45-59 years in good health. The chain is built from TRBV6-5 and TRBJ2-1, with D possibly being TRBD2 (6 bases). CDR3 DNA sequence: TGTGCCAGCAGCCGACTAGTCGTAGCCTACAATGAGCAGTTCTTC. As protein: CASSRLVVAYNEQFF.